Shown below are 14 T cell receptor beta chains from a single sample sequenced in a study of PD-1 blockade in classical Hodgkin lymphoma. Sequencing used immunoSEQ multiplex PCR; TCRdb keeps in-frame clones, though not all of them. The table records 31,000 or so clones, approximately 70% of them present only once. As to time point: cycle 4 day 1 (C4D1), after 6 weeks of nivolumab. Exposure to brentuximab vedotin varied, and each patient had relapsed following autologous stem cell transplantation. The sample in question was peripheral blood mononuclear cells (PBMCs), obtained before the fourth cycle of nivolumab. The receptors stem from a human donor with classical Hodgkin lymphoma.

This rearrangement joins TRBV30 to TRBJ1-6; possibly TRBD1 for D (5 bases). Germline CDR1 is GTSNPN and CDR2 is SVGIG (reference sequence). CDR3 length equals 13 residues. The V and J ends lost 1 base and 6 bases respectively, with 7 bases between them. CDR3 coding DNA: TGTGCCTGGAGTGCCCAGGGTAATTCACCCCTCCACTTT. The encoded protein is CAWSAQGNSPLHF.

The J gene is TRBJ2-7, the V gene TRBV15; D may be TRBD1 or TRBD2 (5 bases each). Germline V gene lookup returns CDR1 LNHNV and CDR2 YYDKDF (reference sequence). There are 14 residues in the CDR3. V lost 0 bases and J lost 9, with 15 bases in between. CDR3 protein: CATSRDGTGVGQYF. The CDR3 region has the DNA TGTGCCACCAGCAGAGATGGGACCGGGGTGGGGCAGTACTTC.

This clone was seen only a few times. The chain recombines TRBV6-5 with TRBJ2-7, with a possible D match to TRBD1 (6 bases). Germline V gene data show CDR1 as MNHEY and CDR2 as SVGAGI. Trimming pared 4 bases from V and 2 bases from J, leaving 12 bases between. CDR3 length equals 14 residues. This chain's CDR3 is CASSSPPGAYEQYF. The CDR3, as DNA: TGTGCCAGCAGTTCCCCCCCAGGGGCCTACGAGCAGTACTTC.

The chain links TRBV7-9 to TRBJ2-1; D is possibly TRBD2 (6 bases). The CDR3 extends over 15 amino acids. The germline gives CDR1 SEHNR, CDR2 FQNEAQ (reference sequence). Trimming cost V 5 bases and J 3 bases, with 14 bases left between them. CDR3 sequence (DNA): TGTGCCAGCAGCCCCACTAGCCTCATCTACAATGAGCAGTTCTTC. Translating it yields CASSPTSLIYNEQFF.

This clone was seen more than once but under ten times. The V call is TRBV27, the J call TRBJ1-3; D is unclear. The V and J ends lost 8 bases and 4 bases respectively, with 12 bases between them. The CDR3 totals 13 residues. CDR1 is MNHEY and CDR2 is SMNVEV in the germline V gene (reference sequence). The CDR3 protein is CASGPGGGNTIYF. CDR3 DNA: TGTGCCAGCGGGCCGGGCGGAGGAAACACCATATATTTT.

This clone showed up just once. The rearrangement uses TRBV29-1 and TRBJ2-7, with a possible D match to TRBD1 (7 bases). Germline assignment: CDR1 SQVTM and CDR2 ANQGSEA. The V and J ends lost 6 bases and 2 bases respectively, with 14 bases between them. The length of the CDR3 is 13 residues. This CDR3 reads CSVFGGTAYEQYF. The CDR3 DNA sequence: TGCAGCGTCTTTGGGGGGACAGCCTACGAGCAGTACTTC.

This clone was seen a handful of times. CDR3 sequence reads: CASSQDLAGELFF. The CDR3, as DNA: TGTGCCAGCAGCCAAGACCTAGCAGGGGAGCTGTTTTTT. The V gene is TRBV4-2, the J gene TRBJ2-2, with a possible D match to TRBD2 (5 bases). V was trimmed by 0 bases and J by 8 bases, leaving 7 bases between them. This CDR3 region has 13 residues. CDR1 is LGHNA, CDR2 YNFKEQ, per germline.

The rearrangement links TRBV6-5 to TRBJ2-3, with D unresolved. Trimming took 7 bases from V and 5 from J, leaving 10 bases between them. Germline loops: CDR1 MNHEY, CDR2 SVGAGI. The CDR3 length is 12 residues. CDR3 in amino acids: CASNRVGDTQYF. The CDR3 nucleotides are TGTGCCAGCAACCGGGTGGGAGATACGCAGTATTTT.

V and J are TRBV5-6 and TRBJ2-7; no firm D call. The CDR3 has 14 residues. Trimming stripped 0 bases from V and 6 bases from J, with 13 bases between. Germline values: CDR1 SGHDT, CDR2 YYEEEE. In DNA, the CDR3 is TGTGCCAGCAGCTTGGACACCTTATTTGGCGAGCAGTACTTC. Its translation is CASSLDTLFGEQYF.

The chain carries TRBV27 and TRBJ2-5, with unresolved D. Trimming shortened V by 4 bases and J by 3 bases, and 12 bases separated the two germline ends. Germline V CDR1 and CDR2: MNHEY, SMNVEV (reference sequence). CDR3 length: 14 residues. The chain's CDR3 is CASSSTFREETQYF. The DNA for the CDR3 is TGTGCCAGCAGTTCCACTTTTCGGGAAGAGACCCAGTACTTC.

The chain has TRBV11-2 and TRBJ2-2, with no clear D. Trimming removed 5 bases at V and 0 bases at J, with 13 bases between. Germline CDR1 reads SGHAT; CDR2 reads FQNNGV. The CDR3 loop spans 16 amino acids. The CDR3 sequence is CASSPRPAANTGELFF. The CDR3 DNA follows: TGTGCCAGCAGCCCCCGCCCCGCAGCGAACACCGGGGAGCTGTTTTTT.

The chain links TRBV7-9 to TRBJ2-5; 7 nucleotides match TRBD1. Per the germline V gene, CDR1 is SEHNR and CDR2 is FQNEAQ (reference sequence). Trimming at V came to 5 bases and at J to 5 bases, leaving 17 bases not matched to a gene. The CDR3 totals 17 residues. This CDR3 reads CASSTRPRQGRGETQYF. CDR3 sequence (DNA): TGTGCCAGCAGCACCAGGCCCCGACAGGGCCGCGGTGAGACCCAGTACTTC.

CDR3 amino acids: CASIMGKGSTDTQYF. The CDR3 DNA follows: TGTGCCAGTATTATGGGGAAGGGTAGCACAGATACGCAGTATTTT. V and J are TRBV19 and TRBJ2-3; no clear D. The length of the CDR3 is 15 residues. V lost 7 bases to trimming and J lost 0 bases, with 14 bases between them. Germline-derived CDR1 and CDR2 are LNHDA and SQIVND (reference sequence). The full variable domain, its missing parts supplied by reference TRBV19 and TRBJ2-3, is DGGITQSPKYLFRKEGQNVTLSCEQNLNHDAMYWYRQDPGQGLRLIYYSQIVNDFQKGDIAEGYSVSREKKESFPLTVTSAQKNPTAFYLCASIMGKGSTDTQYFGPGTRLTVL.

This chain connects TRBV7-3 to TRBJ1-1, with D hard to call. Germline loops: CDR1 SGHTA, CDR2 FQGTGA. The V end lost 3 bases, the J end lost 1 base, and 6 bases lay between the germline ends. The CDR3 totals 13 residues. The CDR3 DNA sequence: TGTGCCAGCAGCTTTCTCCCGAACACTGAAGCTTTCTTT. Protein sequence: CASSFLPNTEAFF.